Listed below are T cell receptor beta chains from one sample, sequenced in a study of monozygotic twins with inflammatory bowel disease. No DNA is given; TCRdb re-called the 5' RACE reads and lists each CDR3 protein once. The listing contains some 440,000 distinct CDR3 sequences. Sequencing input: blood. The source of these receptors is a human donor with ulcerative colitis or Crohn's disease, or a healthy co-twin of an affected twin (not recorded which). The CDR3 runs from the conserved cysteine through the conserved F or W.

J | V | CDR3
TRBJ2-3 | TRBV4-1 | CASSQDLGTGGLDTQYF
TRBJ1-3 | TRBV12-3/TRBV12-4 | CASRLQGVVAGNTIYF
TRBJ2-1 | TRBV5-1 | CASSLVTGVNEQFF
TRBJ1-3 | TRBV4-1 | CASSQDIRGSGNTIYF
TRBJ1-4 | TRBV20-1 | CSAREGQEYEKLFF
TRBJ2-1 | TRBV10-2 | CASSSSLSPEQFF
TRBJ1-1 | TRBV20-1 | CSASDLGTEAFF
TRBJ1-1 | TRBV4-1 | CASSQRSDPEGGTVAFF
TRBJ1-2 | TRBV5-1 | CASSSLDRGGYTF
TRBJ2-1 | TRBV24-1 | CATSAPGARANEQFF
TRBJ2-1 | TRBV3-1 | CASSQRDEQFF
TRBJ2-5 | TRBV27 | CASGRTGYQETQYF
TRBJ2-7 | TRBV7-7 | CASSLNPTDHEQYF
TRBJ2-5 | TRBV3-1 | CASSPPRLGGQETQYF
TRBJ2-3 | TRBV10-3 | CAISESVGSDTQYF
TRBJ2-7 | TRBV3-1 | CASSQARDYEQYF
TRBJ1-5 | TRBV7-8 | CASSFKEGHPQHF
TRBJ2-3 | TRBV4-1 | CASSQEPRLDTQYF
TRBJ2-7 | TRBV4-1 | CASSQDVAWEQYF
TRBJ2-7 | TRBV28 | CASSSPGQGASYEQYF
TRBJ1-3 | TRBV29-1 | CSVEVRSGNTIYF
TRBJ2-5 | TRBV27 | CASSLSDRVGQETQYF
TRBJ2-7 | TRBV12-3/TRBV12-4 | CASSLNRDRSHEQYF
TRBJ2-2 | TRBV9 | CARTVKNTGELFF
TRBJ1-1 | TRBV12-3/TRBV12-4 | CASSLGSAAFF
TRBJ2-7 | TRBV6-1 | CASSRTGSNYEQYF
TRBJ1-5 | TRBV6-5 | CASSYSGAGRHSNQPQHF
TRBJ2-7 | TRBV5-1 | CASSFRDGSSYEQYF
TRBJ1-1 | TRBV5-1 | CASSSPQGEGDTEAFF
TRBJ1-3 | TRBV12-3/TRBV12-4 | CASSLGDLSGNTIYF
TRBJ2-1 | TRBV30 | CAWRRGSYNEQFF
TRBJ2-5 | TRBV12-5 | CASGLVQGLEETQYF
TRBJ2-7 | TRBV27 | CASSLTSLTYEQYF
TRBJ2-1 | TRBV6-1 | CASSQLAGRGHEQFF